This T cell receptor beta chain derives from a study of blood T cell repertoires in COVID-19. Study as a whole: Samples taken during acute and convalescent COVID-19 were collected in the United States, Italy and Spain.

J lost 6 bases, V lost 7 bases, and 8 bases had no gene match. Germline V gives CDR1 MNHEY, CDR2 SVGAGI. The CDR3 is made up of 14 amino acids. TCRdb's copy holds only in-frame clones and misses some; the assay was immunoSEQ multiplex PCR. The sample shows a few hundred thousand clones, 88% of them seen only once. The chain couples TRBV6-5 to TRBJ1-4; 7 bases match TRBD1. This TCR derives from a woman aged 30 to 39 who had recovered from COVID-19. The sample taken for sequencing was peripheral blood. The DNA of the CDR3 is TGTGCCAGCACCTCCGACAGGGCAGATGAAAAACTGTTTTTT. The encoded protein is CASTSDRADEKLFF.